The TCR beta chain under discussion was sequenced for a study of T cell responses to AZD1222 COVID-19 vaccine. Study-level results: In a largely white British group with more females than males, clonal diversity was possibly underestimated. AZD1222 recipients seropositive at baseline numbered only five to seven. Spike-specific TCR breadth rose after two AZD1222 doses, and depth rose as well.

Trimming shortened V by 3 bases and J by 8 bases, and 19 bases separated the two germline ends. The CDR3 is made up of 15 amino acids. Germline V gene lookup returns CDR1 LNHDA and CDR2 SQIVND (reference sequence). Details on this clone: The target antigen is unknown.

Some clones are missing from TCRdb's copy, which holds only in-frame ones; the method was immunoSEQ multiplex PCR. The repertoire has 150,000 to 180,000 clones, around nine tenths of them found once; the top ten carry 18%. J is TRBJ1-2 and V is TRBV19; a weak D match, TRBD1 (5 bases). The specimen was peripheral blood, collected on day 0 of AZD1222 vaccination. This sequence was found in an adult in good health. The CDR3 sequence is CASSMSTLQGRGYTF. CDR3 bases: TGTGCCAGTAGTATGTCGACACTTCAGGGAAGGGGCTACACCTTC. Complete variable domain (other parts from reference TRBV19 and TRBJ1-2): DGGITQSPKYLFRKEGQNVTLSCEQNLNHDAMYWYRQDPGQGLRLIYYSQIVNDFQKGDIAEGYSVSREKKESFPLTVTSAQKNPTAFYLCASSMSTLQGRGYTFGSGTRLTVV.